This T cell receptor beta chain was found in a study of cytomegalovirus exposure and HLA in healthy donors. Regarding the study as a whole: It has been reported that TCR beta sequences accurately predicted the HLA-A and HLA-B alleles of most subjects. For most TCR sequences rarity was the rule, although some public TCRs occurred in many donors. Researchers reported in a later analysis that a missense DCLRE1C variant was tied to TCR beta V- and J-gene trimming.

Trimming took 3 bases from V and 2 from J, leaving 11 bases between them. Germline V gene lookup returns CDR1 LGHNA and CDR2 YSLEER. There are 15 residues in the CDR3. PCR employed 60 Vbeta and 13 Jbeta primers. The assay was immunoSEQ multiplex PCR, and TCRdb's table has in-frame clones only and misses some. The sample includes some 170,000 clones, over 60% seen only once; the top ten take 2.8%. Concerning this clone itself: Its target is not known.

Sequencing was performed on PBMCs. The V call is TRBV4-3, the J call TRBJ2-1, with D tentatively TRBD2 (6 bases). The receptor comes from a woman under 40 in good health and CMV-seronegative. The CDR3 protein is CASSQDYRTYNEQFF. The DNA of the CDR3 is TGCGCCAGCAGCCAGGACTACAGAACCTACAATGAGCAGTTCTTC.